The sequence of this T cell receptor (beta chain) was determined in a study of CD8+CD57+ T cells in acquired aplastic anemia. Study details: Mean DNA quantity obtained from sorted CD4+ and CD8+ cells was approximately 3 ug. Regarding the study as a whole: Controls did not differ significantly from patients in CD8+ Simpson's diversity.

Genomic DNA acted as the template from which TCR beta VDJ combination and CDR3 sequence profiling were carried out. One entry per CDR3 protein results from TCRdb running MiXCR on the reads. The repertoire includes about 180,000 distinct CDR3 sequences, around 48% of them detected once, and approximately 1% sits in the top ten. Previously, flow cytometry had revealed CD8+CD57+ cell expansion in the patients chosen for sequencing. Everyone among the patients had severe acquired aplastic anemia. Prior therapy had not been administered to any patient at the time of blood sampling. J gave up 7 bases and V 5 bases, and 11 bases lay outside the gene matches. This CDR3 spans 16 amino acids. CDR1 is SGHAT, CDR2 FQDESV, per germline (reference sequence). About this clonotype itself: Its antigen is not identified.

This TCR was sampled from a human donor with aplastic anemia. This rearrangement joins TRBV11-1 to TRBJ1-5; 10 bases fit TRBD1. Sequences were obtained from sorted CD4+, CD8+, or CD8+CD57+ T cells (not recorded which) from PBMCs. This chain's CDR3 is CASSPVDRGRDQPQHF. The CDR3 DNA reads TGTGCCAGCAGCCCCGTCGACAGGGGGCGCGACCAGCCCCAGCATTTT.